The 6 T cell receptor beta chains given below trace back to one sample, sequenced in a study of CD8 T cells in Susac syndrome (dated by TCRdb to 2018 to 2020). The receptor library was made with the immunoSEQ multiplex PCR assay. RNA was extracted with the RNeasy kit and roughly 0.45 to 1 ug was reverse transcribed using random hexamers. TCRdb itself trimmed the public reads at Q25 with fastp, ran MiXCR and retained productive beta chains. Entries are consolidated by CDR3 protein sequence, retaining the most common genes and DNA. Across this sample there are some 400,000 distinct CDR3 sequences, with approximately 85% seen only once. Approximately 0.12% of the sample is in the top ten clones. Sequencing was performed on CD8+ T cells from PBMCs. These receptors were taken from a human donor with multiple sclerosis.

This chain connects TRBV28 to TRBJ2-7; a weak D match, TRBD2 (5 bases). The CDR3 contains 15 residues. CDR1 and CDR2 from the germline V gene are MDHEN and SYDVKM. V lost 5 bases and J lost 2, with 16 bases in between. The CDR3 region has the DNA TGTGCCAGCAGTCCCGGACTGCCATTCCCCTACGAGCAGTACTTC. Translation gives CASSPGLPFPYEQYF.

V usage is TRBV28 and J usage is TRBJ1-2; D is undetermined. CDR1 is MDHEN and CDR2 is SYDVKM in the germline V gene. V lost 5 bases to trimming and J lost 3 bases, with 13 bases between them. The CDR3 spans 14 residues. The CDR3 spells CASSPSDGYYGYTF. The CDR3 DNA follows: TGTGCCAGCAGTCCCTCGGACGGATACTATGGCTACACCTTC.

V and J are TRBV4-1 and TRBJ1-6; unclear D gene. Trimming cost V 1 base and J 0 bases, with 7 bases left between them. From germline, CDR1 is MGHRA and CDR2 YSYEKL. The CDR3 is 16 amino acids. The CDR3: CASSQVASSYNSPLHF. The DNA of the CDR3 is TGCGCCAGCAGCCAAGTTGCGAGCTCCTATAATTCACCCCTCCACTTT.

The CDR3 region is CASSQDRPNTGELFF. For the CDR3, the DNA is TGTGCCAGCAGCCAGGACAGACCGAACACCGGGGAGCTGTTTTTT. V and J are TRBV6-5 and TRBJ2-2, with a weak D call TRBD1 (6 bases). The CDR3 has 15 residues. Trimming took off 6 bases at V and 0 bases at J, with 11 bases between the two ends. CDR1 MNHEY and CDR2 SVGAGI come from the germline V gene.

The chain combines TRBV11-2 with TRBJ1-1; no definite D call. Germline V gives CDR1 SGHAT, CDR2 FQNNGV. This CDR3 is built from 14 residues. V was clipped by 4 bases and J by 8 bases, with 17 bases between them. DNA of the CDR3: TGTGCCAGCAGCTCCTGGATTTCCCGAGACGAAGCTTTCTTT. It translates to CASSSWISRDEAFF.

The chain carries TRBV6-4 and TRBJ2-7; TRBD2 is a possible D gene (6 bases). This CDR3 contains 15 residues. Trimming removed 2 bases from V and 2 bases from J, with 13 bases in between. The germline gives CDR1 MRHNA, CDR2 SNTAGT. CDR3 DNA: TGTGCCAGCAGTGACGGGCGGAGGGGCCCCTACGAGCAGTACTTC. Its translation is CASSDGRRGPYEQYF.